A single T cell receptor beta chain is shown here with its context. Assay: immunoSEQ multiplex PCR; the TCRdb copy retains only in-frame clones and omits some. The sample has around 190,000 clones, around 85% seen once. These data belong to a study of blood T cell repertoires in COVID-19. This clonotype originated in a man in his 70s with active or convalescent COVID-19. Sequencing was done on a sample of peripheral blood.

CDR3 sequence: CAISESRQDSYEQYF. CDR3 coding DNA: TGTGCCATCAGTGAGTCTCGGCAGGATTCCTACGAGCAGTACTTC. The genes are TRBV10-3 and TRBJ2-7; D is ambiguous. Between the trimmed V and J ends, which lost 0 bases and 1 base, there was a span of 10 bases. The V gene's germline CDR1 is ENHRY and CDR2 SYGVKD. CDR3 length: 15 amino acids.